This note documents a single T cell receptor beta chain sequence. Its antigen has not been determined. It has no much larger one-base neighbor in the sample; base qualities were not kept. TCRbeta CDR3 regions were amplified from genomic DNA using the immunoSEQ Assay, a bias-controlled multiplex PCR. On the study's bioinformatics: Within the assay, amplification of reference gene primers was used to estimate how many nucleated cells each sample contained. Sequence reads were collapsed and filtered to measure the absolute abundance of every unique TCRbeta CDR3 rearrangement. For each sample, productive Simpson clonality was calculated by taking the square root of Simpson's diversity index across productive rearrangements. The source is immuneACCESS, and TCRdb retained only in-frame sequences with V and J called. Part of the clones is not carried over; for the studies checked, unresolved V genes explain less than half of this, and the remainder is unexplained. V, J and clone size are those of that table, while D and trimming were read from the DNA. Here the sample has approximately 23,000 clones; roughly 90% occur a single time. The ten largest clones add up to about 5.7% of the sample.

The collaborating institutions used their own protocols to collect whole blood in K2EDTA tubes. For TCRbeta analysis, collaborator samples were shipped as frozen whole blood, as isolated PBMCs, or as DNA extracted from either sample type. The data are from a study of blood T cell repertoires in COVID-19 (dated by TCRdb to about 2020). Broadly, across the study: Samples covering the acute and convalescent phases of COVID-19 were provided by collaborators in the United States, Italy and Spain. The prospective study material was composed of cDNA or gDNA derived from T cells, B-cell-depleted T cells, or PBMCs. The dataset comprised deeply sampled blood TCRbeta repertoires from subjects exposed to, actively infected with, or recovered from COVID-19. The repertoires were released in a freely available public database intended as a resource for research on the immune response to SARS-CoV-2. The samples were drawn from the first 160 participants of the ongoing ImmuneRACE study and from 1,254 subjects provided by 6 global collaborators. The sample metadata nearly always contained a de-identified subject ID, COVID-19 status, age in years and sex. HLA class I and class II types, where available, came from metadata supplied by the sample provider rather than from assay-based typing. What the authors observed across the whole study: The quantity of clinical and demographic metadata differed by source and by participant and was supplied without curation.

The junction carries 16 bases between V and J, which are trimmed by 6 bases and 0 bases respectively. CDR1 is given as SGHVS and CDR2 as FQNEAQ, both from the germline V gene. The cysteine opens and the phenylalanine closes a CDR3 of 16 amino acids. Just the 48-base CDR3 DNA is kept, in frame starting at base 1. The sequencing input was peripheral blood. The chain joins TRBV7-8 to TRBJ2-3; 6 matching bases give a weak D call of TRBD2. The origin of this receptor is a woman aged 80 or older with active COVID-19. The CDR3 in this case is CASSSAAGPSTDTQYF. At the DNA level, the sequence is TGTGCCAGCAGTTCTGCCGCGGGGCCTAGCACAGATACGCAGTATTTT. When the CDR3 is completed using the reference TRBV7-8 and TRBJ2-3 genes on either side, the full variable domain is GAGVSQSPRYKVAKRGQDVALRCDPISGHVSLFWYQQALGQGPEFLTYFQNEAQLDKSGLPSDRFFAERPEGSVSTLKIQRTQQEDSAVYLCASSSAAGPSTDTQYFGPGTRLTVL.